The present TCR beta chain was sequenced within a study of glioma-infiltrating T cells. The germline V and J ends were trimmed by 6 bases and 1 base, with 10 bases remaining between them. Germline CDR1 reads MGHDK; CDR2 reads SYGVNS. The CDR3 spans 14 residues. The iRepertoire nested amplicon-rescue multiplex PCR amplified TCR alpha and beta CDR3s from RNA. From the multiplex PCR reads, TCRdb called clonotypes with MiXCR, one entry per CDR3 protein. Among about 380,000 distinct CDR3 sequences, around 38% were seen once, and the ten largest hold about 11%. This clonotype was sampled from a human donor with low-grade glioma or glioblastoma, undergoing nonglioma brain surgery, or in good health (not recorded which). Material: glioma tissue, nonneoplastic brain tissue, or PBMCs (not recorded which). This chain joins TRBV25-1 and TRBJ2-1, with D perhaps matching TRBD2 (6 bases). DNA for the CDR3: TGTGCCAGCAGCCTCCGGGAGTCCTACAATGAGCAGTTCTTC. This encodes CASSLRESYNEQFF.